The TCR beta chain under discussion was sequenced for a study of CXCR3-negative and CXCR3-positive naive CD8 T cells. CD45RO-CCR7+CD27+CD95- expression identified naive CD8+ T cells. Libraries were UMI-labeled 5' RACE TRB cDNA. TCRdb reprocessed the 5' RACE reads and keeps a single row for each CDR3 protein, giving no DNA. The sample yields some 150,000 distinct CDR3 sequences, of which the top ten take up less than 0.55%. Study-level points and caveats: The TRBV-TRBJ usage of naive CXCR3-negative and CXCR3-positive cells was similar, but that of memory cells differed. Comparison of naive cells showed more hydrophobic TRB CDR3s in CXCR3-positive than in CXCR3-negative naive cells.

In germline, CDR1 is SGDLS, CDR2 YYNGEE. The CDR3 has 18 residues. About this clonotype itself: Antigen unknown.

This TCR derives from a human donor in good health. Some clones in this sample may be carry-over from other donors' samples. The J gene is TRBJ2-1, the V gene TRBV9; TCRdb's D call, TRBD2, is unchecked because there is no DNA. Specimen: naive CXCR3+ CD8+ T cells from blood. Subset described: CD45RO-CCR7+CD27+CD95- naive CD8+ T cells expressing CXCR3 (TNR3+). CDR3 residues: CASSGTSGGLSSYNEQFF.